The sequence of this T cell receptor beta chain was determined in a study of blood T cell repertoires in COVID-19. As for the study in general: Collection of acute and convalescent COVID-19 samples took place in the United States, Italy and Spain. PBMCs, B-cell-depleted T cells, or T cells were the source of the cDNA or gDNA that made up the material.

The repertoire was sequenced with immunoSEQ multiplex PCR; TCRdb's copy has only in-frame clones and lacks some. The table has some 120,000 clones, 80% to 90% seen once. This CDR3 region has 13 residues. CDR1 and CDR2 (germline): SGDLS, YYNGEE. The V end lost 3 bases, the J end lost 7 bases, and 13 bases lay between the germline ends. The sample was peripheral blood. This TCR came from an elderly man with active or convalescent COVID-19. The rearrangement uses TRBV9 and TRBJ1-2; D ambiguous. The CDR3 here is CASSGQNTAGYTF. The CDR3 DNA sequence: TGTGCCAGCAGCGGACAAAACACGGCTGGCTACACCTTC.